This T cell receptor beta chain derives from a study of OX40 agonist ivuxolimab in advanced cancers. A word on this clone: The target antigen is unknown.

TCRdb's table, derived via immunoSEQ multiplex PCR, lists solely in-frame clones and lacks some. The sample holds around 45,000 clones; more than 70% are singletons and the top ten take less than 8%. V gave up 4 bases and J gave up 0 bases; unmatched junction bases: 6. CDR3 size: 15 residues. Germline values: CDR1 GTSNPN, CDR2 SVGIG (reference sequence). General study points: CD4+ and CD8+ T cells in blood underwent clonal expansion by week 6 at 0.1 to 3.0 mg/kg.

This chain connects TRBV30 to TRBJ2-3; 8 bases are shared with TRBD1. Material: CD4+ or CD8+ T cells sorted from blood, obtained in a trial of the OX40 agonist ivuxolimab. The origin of this receptor is an adult with an advanced solid tumor such as melanoma, head and neck, liver or kidney cancer. CDR3 in amino acids: CAWKRTGISTDTQYF. The CDR3, as DNA: TGTGCCTGGAAAAGGACAGGGATTAGCACAGATACGCAGTATTTT.